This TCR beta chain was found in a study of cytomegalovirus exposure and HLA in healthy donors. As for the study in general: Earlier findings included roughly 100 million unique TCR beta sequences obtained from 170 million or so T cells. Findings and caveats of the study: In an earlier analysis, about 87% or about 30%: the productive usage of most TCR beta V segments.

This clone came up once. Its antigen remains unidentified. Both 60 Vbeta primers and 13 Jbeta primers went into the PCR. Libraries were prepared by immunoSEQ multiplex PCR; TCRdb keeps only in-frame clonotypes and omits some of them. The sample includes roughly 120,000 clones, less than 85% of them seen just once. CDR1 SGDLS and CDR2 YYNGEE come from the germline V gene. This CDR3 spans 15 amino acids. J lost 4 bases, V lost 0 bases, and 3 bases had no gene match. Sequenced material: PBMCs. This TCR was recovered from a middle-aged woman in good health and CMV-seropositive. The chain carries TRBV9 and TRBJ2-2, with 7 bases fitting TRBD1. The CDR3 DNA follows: TGTGCCAGCAGCGTAGAGGGACAGACCACCGGGGAGCTGTTTTTT. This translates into CASSVEGQTTGELFF. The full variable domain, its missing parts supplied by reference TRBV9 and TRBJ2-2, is DSGVTQTPKHLITATGQRVTLRCSPRSGDLSVYWYQQSLDQGLQFLIQYYNGEERAKGNILERFSAQQFPDLHSELNLSSLELGDSALYFCASSVEGQTTGELFFGEGSRLTVL.